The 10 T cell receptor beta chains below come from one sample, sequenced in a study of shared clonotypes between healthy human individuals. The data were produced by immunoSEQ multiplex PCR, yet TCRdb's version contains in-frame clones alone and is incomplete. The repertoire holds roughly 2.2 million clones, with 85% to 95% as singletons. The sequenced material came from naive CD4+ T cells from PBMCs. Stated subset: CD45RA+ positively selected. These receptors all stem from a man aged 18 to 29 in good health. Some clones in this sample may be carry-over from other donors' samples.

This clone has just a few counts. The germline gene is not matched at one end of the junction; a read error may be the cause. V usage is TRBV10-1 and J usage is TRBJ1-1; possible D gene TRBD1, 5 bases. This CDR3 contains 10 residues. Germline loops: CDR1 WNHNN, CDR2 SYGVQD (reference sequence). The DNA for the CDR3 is TGCGCCATCCCCATTGCCCGGGGGATCTTT. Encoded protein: CAIPIARGIF.

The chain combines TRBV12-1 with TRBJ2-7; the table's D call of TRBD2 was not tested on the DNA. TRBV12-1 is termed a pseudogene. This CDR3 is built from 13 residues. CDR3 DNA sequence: TGTGCCAGCAGCTTTAGTTTGCGATACGAGCAGTACTTC. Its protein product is CASSFSLRYEQYF.

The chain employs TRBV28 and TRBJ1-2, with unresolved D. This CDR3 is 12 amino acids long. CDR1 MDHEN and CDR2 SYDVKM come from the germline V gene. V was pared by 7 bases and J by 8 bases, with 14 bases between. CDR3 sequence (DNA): TGTGCCAGCACCCCAGTTTTGGGGGGCTACACCTTC. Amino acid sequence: CASTPVLGGYTF.

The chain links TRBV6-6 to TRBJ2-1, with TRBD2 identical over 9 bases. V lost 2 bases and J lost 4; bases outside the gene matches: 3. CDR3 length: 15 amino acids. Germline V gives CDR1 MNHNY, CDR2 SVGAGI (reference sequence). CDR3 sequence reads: CASSYETSGYNEQFF. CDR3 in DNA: TGTGCCAGCAGTTACGAGACTAGCGGATACAATGAGCAGTTCTTC.

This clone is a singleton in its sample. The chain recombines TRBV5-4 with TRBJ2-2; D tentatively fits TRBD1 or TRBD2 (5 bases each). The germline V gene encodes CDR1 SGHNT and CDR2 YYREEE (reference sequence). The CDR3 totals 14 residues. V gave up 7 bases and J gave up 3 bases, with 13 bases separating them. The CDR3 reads CASGETAYTGELFF. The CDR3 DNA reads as TGTGCCAGCGGGGAGACAGCTTACACCGGGGAGCTGTTTTTT.

This chain's CDR3 is CASSVGAAGVNSPLHF. The DNA for the CDR3 is TGTGCCAGCAGCGTAGGGGCCGCAGGGGTAAATTCACCCCTCCACTTT. The V call is TRBV9, the J call TRBJ1-6; a possible D gene is TRBD1 (6 bases). Germline V CDR1 and CDR2: SGDLS, YYNGEE. The CDR3 is made up of 16 amino acids. V was trimmed by 0 bases and J by 7 bases, leaving 14 bases between them.

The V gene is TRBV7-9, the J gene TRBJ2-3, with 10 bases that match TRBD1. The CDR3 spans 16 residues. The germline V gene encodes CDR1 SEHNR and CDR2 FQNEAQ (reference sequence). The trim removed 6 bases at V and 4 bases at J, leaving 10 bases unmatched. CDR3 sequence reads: CASRVPGQGSADTQYF. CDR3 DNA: TGTGCCAGCAGGGTACCGGGACAGGGGTCCGCAGATACGCAGTATTTT.

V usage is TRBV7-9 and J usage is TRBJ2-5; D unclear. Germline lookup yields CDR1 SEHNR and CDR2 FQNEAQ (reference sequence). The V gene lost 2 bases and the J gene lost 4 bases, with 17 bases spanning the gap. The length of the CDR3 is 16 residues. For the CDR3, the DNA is TGTGCCAGCAGCTTAATCGGCGGCACGGTTGCAGAGACCCAGTACTTC. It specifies CASSLIGGTVAETQYF.

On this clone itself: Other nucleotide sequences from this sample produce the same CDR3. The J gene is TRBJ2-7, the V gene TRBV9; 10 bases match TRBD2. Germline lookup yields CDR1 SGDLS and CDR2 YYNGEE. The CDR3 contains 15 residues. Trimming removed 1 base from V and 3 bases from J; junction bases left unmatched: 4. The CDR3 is CASSVSGRAGYEQYF. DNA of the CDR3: TGTGCCAGCAGCGTAAGCGGGAGGGCTGGCTACGAGCAGTACTTC.

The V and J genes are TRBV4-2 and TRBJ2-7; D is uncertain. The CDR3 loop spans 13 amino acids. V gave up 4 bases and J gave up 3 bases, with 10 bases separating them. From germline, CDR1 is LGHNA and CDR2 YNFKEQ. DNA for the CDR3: TGTGCCAGCAGCCGGACCGAGAACTACGAGCAGTACTTC. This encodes CASSRTENYEQYF.